The subject of this entry is one TCR beta chain. This clone's antigen is unknown. Base-call qualities are not available, and no considerably larger clone is one nucleotide away. The data derive from a study of T-cell memory formation after mild COVID-19 (dated by TCRdb to the early 2020s). Describing the broader study: TCR sequence clusters from the two donors were found to be largely donor specific. The cohort was made up of two young adult volunteers, one female and one male, who were previously healthy. In two donors, T-cell clones that expanded and contracted after mild COVID-19 were followed by sequencing TCRalpha and TCRbeta repertoires longitudinally.

TCRdb shows the sequencer as Illumina NovaSeq 6000. TCRalpha and TCRbeta cDNA libraries were constructed by 5'RACE with constant-segment primers, with sample barcodes and unique molecular identifiers being introduced. Trizol reagent was used to extract RNA from every sample. The libraries were amplified in two PCR steps, and the second step added a second sample barcode and Illumina TruSeq adapters. Sequencing of libraries was performed on an Illumina NovaSeq with 2 x 150 bp paired-end reads. On the authors' methods: Reads were demultiplexed and collapsed into UMI-guided consensus sequences with migec v1.2.7. With mixcr v2.1.11, UMI consensuses were aligned to TRA and TRB V and J templates and assembled into clonotypes. Clonotypes were classified as expanded or contracted when called significant by both edgeR and NoisET, with noise models trained on biological replicates. For edgeR calls, the thresholds were a false discovery rate-adjusted p below 0.01 and a log2 fold-change of 1. As an exploratory analysis of dynamics, PCA with hierarchical clustering was applied to max-normalized trajectories of the 1000 most abundant clonotypes. Separately sequenced CD4+ and CD8+ repertoires were used to assign a CD4 or CD8 phenotype to each responding clone. The public reads were reprocessed in TCRdb via fastp at Q25 and MiXCR, keeping in-frame beta chains. One record per CDR3 amino acid sequence lists the most common genes and DNA. The authors' filters were not applied to this entry. This sample has 530,000 or so distinct CDR3 sequences in its table, and 15% to 20% of those were observed once. The ten largest clones add up to just over 8% of the sample.

General study outcomes and caveats: Some responding clones were found in pre-infection memory, which suggests that pre-existing cross-reactive memory T cells took part in the SARS-CoV-2 response. The study included only a couple of mild cases, and larger cohorts that include severe cases with pre-infection samples were judged to be necessary. Contracting CD4+ clones were located mainly in the CM and EM memory subsets, whereas CD8+ clones were found to be enriched in EMRA. The second-wave clones that peaked on day 37 were not confirmed to be SARS-CoV-2 specific. Clones contracting from day 15 to 85 had balanced CD4/CD8 phenotypes, while a second wave expanding from day 15 to 37 was biased towards CD4+.

From the cysteine through the phenylalanine, the CDR3 covers 16 amino acids. CDR3 DNA is the only sequence kept; it has 48 bases, read in frame from the first base. V is pared back by 5 bases and J by 0 bases, with 16 bases lying between the germline termini. CDR1 is given as SGHVS and CDR2 as FNYEAQ, both from the germline V gene. Ficoll-Paque density gradient centrifugation was used to isolate PBMCs. The sequence was obtained from an adult woman who had mild COVID-19 (a few samples of this study predate the infection). The sample titles of this study are shuffled in the database, so cell type and time point are left out; the donor was told from shared clones. The V and J genes are TRBV7-6 and TRBJ1-2; 6 matching bases give a weak D call of TRBD1. Sequenced: PBMCs or a T cell subset sorted from them (not recorded which). The CDR3 region reads CASSAKTGPANYGYTF. Read as DNA, the sequence is TGTGCCAGCAGCGCCAAGACAGGCCCAGCTAACTATGGCTACACCTTC.